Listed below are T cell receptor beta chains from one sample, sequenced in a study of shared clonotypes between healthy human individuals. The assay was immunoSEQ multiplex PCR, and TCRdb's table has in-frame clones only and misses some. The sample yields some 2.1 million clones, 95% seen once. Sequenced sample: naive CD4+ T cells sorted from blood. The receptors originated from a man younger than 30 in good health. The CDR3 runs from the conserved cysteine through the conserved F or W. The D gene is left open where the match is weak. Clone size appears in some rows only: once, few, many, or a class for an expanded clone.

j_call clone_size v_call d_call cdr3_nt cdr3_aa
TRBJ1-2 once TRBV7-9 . TGTGCCAGCAGCCCGGACAGAATCTATGGCTACACCTTC CASSPDRIYGYTF
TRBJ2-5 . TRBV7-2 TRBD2 TGTGCCAGCAGCTCGGGACTAGGCCAAGAGACCCAGTACTTC CASSSGLGQETQYF
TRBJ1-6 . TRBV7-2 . TGTGCCAGCAGTCGGGCCTCCTATAATTCACCCCTCCACTTT CASSRASYNSPLHF
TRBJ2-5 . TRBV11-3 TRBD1 TGTGCCAGCAGCTTAGAACATAATAGGGACAGGGGTGGCGAGACCCAGTACTTC CASSLEHNRDRGGETQYF
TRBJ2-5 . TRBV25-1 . TGTGCCAGCAGTGTGGCTCTTGGTTTGCGTTACTCGGAGACCCAGTACTTC CASSVALGLRYSETQYF
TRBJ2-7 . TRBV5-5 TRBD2 TGTGCCAGCAGCTCCAGCGGGAGATACGAGCAGTACTTC CASSSSGRYEQYF
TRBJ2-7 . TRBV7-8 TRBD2 TGTGCCAGCAGCGGGGAGACTAGCGGGAGCTACGAGCAGTACTTC CASSGETSGSYEQYF
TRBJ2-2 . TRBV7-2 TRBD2 TGTGCCAGCAGCCAGTCTGTGTTCCAGCGGGAGGACGGCGGGGAGCTGTTTTTT CASSQSVFQREDGGELFF
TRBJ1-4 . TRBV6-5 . TGTGCCAGCAGTTACTTGGGGGGGACTAATGAAAAACTGTTTTTT CASSYLGGTNEKLFF
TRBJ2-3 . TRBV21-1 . TGTGCCAGCAGCAAACCGGGTTTTCTTGATACGCAGTATTTT CASSKPGFLDTQYF
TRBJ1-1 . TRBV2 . TGTGCCAGCAGTCAAAATAACAGTGGCACTGAAGCTTTCTTT CASSQNNSGTEAFF
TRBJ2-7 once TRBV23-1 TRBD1 TGCGCCAGCTGTAAAACAGGGGTACGATCCTACGAGCAGTACTTC CASCKTGVRSYEQYF
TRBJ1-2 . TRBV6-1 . TGTGCCAGCAGTGCACAGAACTATGGCTACACCTTC CASSAQNYGYTF
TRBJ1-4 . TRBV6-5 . TGTGCCAGCAGCAAACCAGGTGGAACTAATGAAAAACTGTTTTTT CASSKPGGTNEKLFF
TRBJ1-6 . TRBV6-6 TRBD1 TGTGCCAGCAGCCCCTCGGGACAGATTAATTCACCCCTCCACTTT CASSPSGQINSPLHF
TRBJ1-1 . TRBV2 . TGTGCCAGCAGTGAACGGGGTCTTCGAGCTTTCTTT CASSERGLRAFF
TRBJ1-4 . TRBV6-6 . TGTGCCAGCAGTGACGTGGGGTTTAATGAAAAACTGTTTTTT CASSDVGFNEKLFF
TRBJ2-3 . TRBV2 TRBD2 TGTGCCAGCAGTTGGACTAGAGGGGCCACAGATACGCAGTATTTT CASSWTRGATDTQYF
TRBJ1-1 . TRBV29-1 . TGCAGCGTTGTTGGTCGTGGGGGGCCGAACACTGAAGCTTTCTTT CSVVGRGGPNTEAFF
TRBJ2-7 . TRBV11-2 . TGTGCCAGCAGCTCTTACAGGTTTTCAAGCTCCTACGAGCAGTACTTC CASSSYRFSSSYEQYF
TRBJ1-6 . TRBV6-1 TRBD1 TGTGCCAGCAGTGAAACCCCCCCAACAGGGGGCAGCTCCTATAATTCACCCCTCCACTTT CASSETPPTGGSSYNSPLHF
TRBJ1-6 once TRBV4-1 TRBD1 TGCGCCAGCAGCCATGCGGCGGGACAGGATAATTCACCCCTCCACTTT CASSHAAGQDNSPLHF
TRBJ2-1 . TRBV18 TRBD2 TGTGCCAGCTCACCACCGAGACTAGCGGGAGCCACCTACAATGAGCAGTTCTTC CASSPPRLAGATYNEQFF
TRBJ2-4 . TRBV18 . TGTGCCAGCTCACTAGGGACCCTCGAAGAGGGCATTCAGTACTTC CASSLGTLEEGIQYF
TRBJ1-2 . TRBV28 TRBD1 TGTGCCAGCAGTCTAAATGACAGGGTGGTTGGCTACACCTTC CASSLNDRVVGYTF
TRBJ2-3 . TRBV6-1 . TGTGCCAGCAGCACCACGAACTTAGATACGCAGTATTTT CASSTTNLDTQYF
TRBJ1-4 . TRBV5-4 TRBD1 TGTGCCAGCAGCTGGACAGGGGGAGATGAAAAACTGTTTTTT CASSWTGGDEKLFF
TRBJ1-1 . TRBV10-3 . TGTGCCTACTTAGCCCGAAAACAAGGGCTAGAAGCTTTCTTT CAYLARKQGLEAFF
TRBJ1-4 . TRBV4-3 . TGCGCCAGCAGCCAGTGGAATCGGGATGAAAAACTGTTTTTT CASSQWNRDEKLFF
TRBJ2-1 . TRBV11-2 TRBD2 TGTGCCAGCAGAGTTGACGGACTAGCGAACAATGAGCAGTTCTTC CASRVDGLANNEQFF
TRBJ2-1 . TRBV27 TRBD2 TGTGCCAGCAGTTTCGGGACTAGCTCCTACAATGAGCAGTTCTTC CASSFGTSSYNEQFF
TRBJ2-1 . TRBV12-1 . TGTGCCAGCAGCTTGCCCCGACAAATCAATGAGCAGTTCTTC CASSLPRQINEQFF
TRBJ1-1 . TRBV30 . TGTGCCTCAAGAGGAATGAACACTGAAGCTTTCTTT CASRGMNTEAFF
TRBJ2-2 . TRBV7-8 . TGTGCCAGCAGCTTATCGAACAGCAACACCGGGGAGCTGTTTTTT CASSLSNSNTGELFF
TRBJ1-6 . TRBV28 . TGTGCCAGCAGACCCCATTTAACGTCACCCCTCCACTTT CASRPHLTSPLHF